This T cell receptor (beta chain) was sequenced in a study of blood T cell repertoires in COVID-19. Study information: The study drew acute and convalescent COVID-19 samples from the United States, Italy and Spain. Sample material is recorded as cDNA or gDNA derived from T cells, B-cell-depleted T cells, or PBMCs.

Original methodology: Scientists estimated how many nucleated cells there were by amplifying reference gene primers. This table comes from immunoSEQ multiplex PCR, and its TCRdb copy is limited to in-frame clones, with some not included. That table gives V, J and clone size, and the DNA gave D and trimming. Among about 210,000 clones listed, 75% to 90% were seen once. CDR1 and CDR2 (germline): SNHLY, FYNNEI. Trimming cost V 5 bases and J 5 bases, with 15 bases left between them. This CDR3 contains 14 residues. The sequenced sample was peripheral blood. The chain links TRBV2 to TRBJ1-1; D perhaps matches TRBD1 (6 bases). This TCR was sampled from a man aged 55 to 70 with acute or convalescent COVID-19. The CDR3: CASSHRDGGTEAFF. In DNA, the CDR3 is TGTGCCAGCAGTCACAGGGACGGGGGGACTGAAGCTTTCTTT.